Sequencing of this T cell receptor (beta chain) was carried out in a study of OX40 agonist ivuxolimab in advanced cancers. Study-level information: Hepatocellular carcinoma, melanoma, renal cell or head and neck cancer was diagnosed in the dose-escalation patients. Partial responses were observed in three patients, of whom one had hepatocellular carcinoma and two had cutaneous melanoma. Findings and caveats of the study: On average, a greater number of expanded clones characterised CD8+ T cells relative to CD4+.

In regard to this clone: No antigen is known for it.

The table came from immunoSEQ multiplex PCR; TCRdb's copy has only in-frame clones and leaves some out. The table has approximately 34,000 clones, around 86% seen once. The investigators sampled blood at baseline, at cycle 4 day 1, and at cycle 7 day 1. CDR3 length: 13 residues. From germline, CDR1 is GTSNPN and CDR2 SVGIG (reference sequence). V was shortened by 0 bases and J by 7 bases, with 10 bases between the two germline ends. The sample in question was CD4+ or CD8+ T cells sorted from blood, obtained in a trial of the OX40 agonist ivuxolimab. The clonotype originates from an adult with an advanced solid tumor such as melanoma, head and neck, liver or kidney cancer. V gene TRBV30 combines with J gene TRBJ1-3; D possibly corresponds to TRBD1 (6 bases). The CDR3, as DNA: TGTGCCTGGAGTGTAGGGGGGCGGAACACCATATATTTT. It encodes CAWSVGGRNTIYF.